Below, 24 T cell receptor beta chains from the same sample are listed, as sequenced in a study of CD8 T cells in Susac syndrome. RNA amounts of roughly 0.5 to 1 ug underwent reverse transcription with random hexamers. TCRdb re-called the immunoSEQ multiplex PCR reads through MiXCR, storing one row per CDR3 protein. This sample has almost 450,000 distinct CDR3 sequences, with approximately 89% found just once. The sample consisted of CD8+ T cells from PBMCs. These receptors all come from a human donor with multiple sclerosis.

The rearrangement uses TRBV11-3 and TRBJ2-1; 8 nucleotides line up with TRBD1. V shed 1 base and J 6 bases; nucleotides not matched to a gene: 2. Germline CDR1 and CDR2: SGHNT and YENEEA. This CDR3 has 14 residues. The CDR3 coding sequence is TGTGCCAGCAGCTTAGCAGGGACAGGCAATGAGCAGTTCTTC. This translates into CASSLAGTGNEQFF. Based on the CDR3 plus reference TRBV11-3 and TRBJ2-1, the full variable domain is EAGVVQSPRYKIIEKKQPVAFWCNPISGHNTLYWYLQNLGQGPELLIRYENEEAVDDSQLPKDRFSAERLKGVDSTLKIQPAELGDSAVYLCASSLAGTGNEQFFGPGTRLTVL.

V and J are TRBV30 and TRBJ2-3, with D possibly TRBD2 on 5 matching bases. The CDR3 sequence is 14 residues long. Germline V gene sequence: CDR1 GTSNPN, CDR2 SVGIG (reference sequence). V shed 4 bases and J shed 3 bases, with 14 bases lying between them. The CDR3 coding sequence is TGTGCCTGGACGAGCGGAGTGTTGACAGATACGCAGTATTTT. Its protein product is CAWTSGVLTDTQYF. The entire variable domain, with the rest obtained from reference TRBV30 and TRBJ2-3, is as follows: SQTIHQWPATLVQPVGSPLSLECTVEGTSNPNLYWYRQAAGRGLQLLFYSVGIGQISSEVPQNLSASRPQDRQFILSSKKLLLSDSGFYLCAWTSGVLTDTQYFGPGTRLTVL.

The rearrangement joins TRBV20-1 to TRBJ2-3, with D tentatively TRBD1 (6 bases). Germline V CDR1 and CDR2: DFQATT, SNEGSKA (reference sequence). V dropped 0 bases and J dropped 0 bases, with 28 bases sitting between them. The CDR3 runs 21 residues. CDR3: CSARDFSDRDTRWASTDTQYF. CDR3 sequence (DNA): TGCAGTGCTAGAGATTTTTCAGACCGGGACACGCGATGGGCTAGCACAGATACGCAGTATTTT.

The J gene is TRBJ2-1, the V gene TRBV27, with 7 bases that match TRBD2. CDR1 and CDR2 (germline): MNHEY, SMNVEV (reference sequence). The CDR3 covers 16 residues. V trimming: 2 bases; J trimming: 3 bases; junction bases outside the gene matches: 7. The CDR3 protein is CASSLGTTRGYNEQFF. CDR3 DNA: TGTGCCAGCAGTTTAGGGACTACTAGGGGCTACAATGAGCAGTTCTTC.

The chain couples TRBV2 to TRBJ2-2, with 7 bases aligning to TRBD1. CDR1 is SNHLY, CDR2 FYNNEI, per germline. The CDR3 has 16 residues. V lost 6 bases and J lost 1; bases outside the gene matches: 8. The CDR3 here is CASRTRQGLNTGELFF. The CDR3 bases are TGTGCCAGCAGGACCAGACAGGGCCTGAACACCGGGGAGCTGTTTTTT.

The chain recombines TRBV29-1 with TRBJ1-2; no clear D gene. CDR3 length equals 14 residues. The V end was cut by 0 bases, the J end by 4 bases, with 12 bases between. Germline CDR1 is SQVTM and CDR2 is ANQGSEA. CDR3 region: CSVEDVEQTYGYTF. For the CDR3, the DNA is TGCAGCGTTGAAGACGTGGAACAGACCTATGGCTACACCTTC.

The CDR3 sequence: CASSLVGARQDRRDEAFF. The CDR3 DNA reads as TGTGCCAGCAGCTTAGTTGGGGCGCGACAAGACCGACGTGATGAAGCTTTCTTT. The gene calls are TRBV11-2 and TRBJ1-1, with a possible D match to TRBD1 (5 bases). The CDR3 length is 18 residues. CDR1 is SGHAT, CDR2 FQNNGV, per germline. The V and J ends lost 1 base and 7 bases respectively, with 25 bases between them.

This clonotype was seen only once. This CDR3 is CASSYQGTSLINEQFF. CDR3 coding DNA: TGTGCCAGCAGTTACCAAGGGACTAGTCTTATCAATGAGCAGTTCTTC. The rearrangement links TRBV6-2 or TRBV6-3 to TRBJ2-1; TRBD2 aligns across 8 bases. Per the germline V gene, CDR1 is MNHEY and CDR2 is SVGEGT. This CDR3 has 16 amino acids. Trimming took 2 bases from V and 6 from J; bases not matched to a gene: 9.

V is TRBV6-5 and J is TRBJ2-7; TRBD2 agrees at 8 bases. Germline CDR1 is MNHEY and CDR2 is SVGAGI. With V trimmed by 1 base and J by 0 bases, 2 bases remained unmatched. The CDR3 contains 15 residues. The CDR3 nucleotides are TGTGCCAGCAGTTACTTAGCGGGGTCCTCCTACGAGCAGTACTTC. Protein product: CASSYLAGSSYEQYF.

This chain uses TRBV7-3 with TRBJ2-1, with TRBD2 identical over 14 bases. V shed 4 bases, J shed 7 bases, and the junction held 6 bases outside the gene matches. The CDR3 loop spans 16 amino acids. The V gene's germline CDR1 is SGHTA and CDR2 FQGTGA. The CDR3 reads CASSSSGTSGRNEQFF. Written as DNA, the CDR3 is TGTGCCAGCAGCTCATCCGGGACTAGCGGGAGAAATGAGCAGTTCTTC.

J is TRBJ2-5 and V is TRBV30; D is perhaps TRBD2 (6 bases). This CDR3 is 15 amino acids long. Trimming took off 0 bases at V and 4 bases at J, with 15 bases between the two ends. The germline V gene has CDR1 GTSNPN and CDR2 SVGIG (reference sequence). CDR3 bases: TGTGCCTGGAGTGTAGTCGGGGTGGGAGGAGAGACCCAGTACTTC. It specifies CAWSVVGVGGETQYF. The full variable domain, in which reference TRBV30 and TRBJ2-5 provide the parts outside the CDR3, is SQTIHQWPATLVQPVGSPLSLECTVEGTSNPNLYWYRQAAGRGLQLLFYSVGIGQISSEVPQNLSASRPQDRQFILSSKKLLLSDSGFYLCAWSVVGVGGETQYFGPGTRLLVL.

The CDR3 DNA reads TGTGCCAGCAGCCCAACGGTACAGGGGTCCTACGAGCAGTACTTC. It specifies CASSPTVQGSYEQYF. The chain has TRBV9 and TRBJ2-7; 7 bases align to TRBD1. The V segment lost 4 bases and the J segment 1 base; nucleotides outside the gene matches: 8. This CDR3 has 15 residues. Germline CDR1 is SGDLS and CDR2 is YYNGEE.

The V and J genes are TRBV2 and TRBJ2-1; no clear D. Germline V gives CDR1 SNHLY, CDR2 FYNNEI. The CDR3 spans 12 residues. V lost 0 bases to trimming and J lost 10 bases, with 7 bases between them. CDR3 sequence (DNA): TGTGCCAGCAGTGAAGCGCAGACAGAGCAGTTCTTC. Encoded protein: CASSEAQTEQFF.

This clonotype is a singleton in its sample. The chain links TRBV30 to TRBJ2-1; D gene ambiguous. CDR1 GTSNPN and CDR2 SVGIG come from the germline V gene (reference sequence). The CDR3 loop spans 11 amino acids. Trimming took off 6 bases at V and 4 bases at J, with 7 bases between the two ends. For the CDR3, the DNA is TGTGCCTGCTTATTATACAATGAGCAGTTCTTC. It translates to CACLLYNEQFF.

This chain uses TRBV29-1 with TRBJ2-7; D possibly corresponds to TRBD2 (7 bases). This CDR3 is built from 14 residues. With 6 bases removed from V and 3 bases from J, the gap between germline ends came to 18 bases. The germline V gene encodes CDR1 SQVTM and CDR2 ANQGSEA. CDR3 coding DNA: TGCAGCGTGATGGGGGCTAGCGGTTACTACGAGCAGTACTTC. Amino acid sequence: CSVMGASGYYEQYF.

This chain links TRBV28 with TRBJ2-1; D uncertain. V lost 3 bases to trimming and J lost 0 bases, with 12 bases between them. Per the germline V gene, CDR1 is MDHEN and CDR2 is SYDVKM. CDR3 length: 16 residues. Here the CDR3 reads CASSFSWGSSYNEQFF. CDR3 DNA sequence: TGTGCCAGCAGTTTTAGTTGGGGAAGCTCCTACAATGAGCAGTTCTTC.

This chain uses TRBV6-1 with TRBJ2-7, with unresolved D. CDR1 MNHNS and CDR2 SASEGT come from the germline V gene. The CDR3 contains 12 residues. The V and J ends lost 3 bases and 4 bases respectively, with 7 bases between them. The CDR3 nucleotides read TGTGCCAGCAGTGATGTACGGTACGAGCAGTACTTC. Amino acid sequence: CASSDVRYEQYF.

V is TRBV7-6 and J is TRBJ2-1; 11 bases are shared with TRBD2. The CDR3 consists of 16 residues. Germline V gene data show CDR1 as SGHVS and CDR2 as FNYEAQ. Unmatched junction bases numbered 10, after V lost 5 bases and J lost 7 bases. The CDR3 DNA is TGTGCCAGCAGCCCATACCCTAGCGGGGGGCGGAATGAGCAGTTCTTC. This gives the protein CASSPYPSGGRNEQFF.

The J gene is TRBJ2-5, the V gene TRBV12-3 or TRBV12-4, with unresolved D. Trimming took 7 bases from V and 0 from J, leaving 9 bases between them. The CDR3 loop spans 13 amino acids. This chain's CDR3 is CASTNVYQETQYF. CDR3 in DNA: TGTGCCAGCACCAATGTGTACCAAGAGACCCAGTACTTC.

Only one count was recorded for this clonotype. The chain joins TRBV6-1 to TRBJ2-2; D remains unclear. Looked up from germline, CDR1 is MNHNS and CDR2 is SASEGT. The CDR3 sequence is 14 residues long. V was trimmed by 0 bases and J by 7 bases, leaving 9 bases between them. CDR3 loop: CASSEAGSYGELFF. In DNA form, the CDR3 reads TGTGCCAGCAGTGAAGCGGGTAGCTACGGGGAGCTGTTTTTT.

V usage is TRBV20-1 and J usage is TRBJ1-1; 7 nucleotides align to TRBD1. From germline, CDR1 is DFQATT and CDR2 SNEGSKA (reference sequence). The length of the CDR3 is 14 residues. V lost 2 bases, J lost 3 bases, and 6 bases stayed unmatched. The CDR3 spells CSARYQGGDTEAFF. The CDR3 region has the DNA TGCAGTGCTAGATATCAGGGGGGTGACACTGAAGCTTTCTTT.

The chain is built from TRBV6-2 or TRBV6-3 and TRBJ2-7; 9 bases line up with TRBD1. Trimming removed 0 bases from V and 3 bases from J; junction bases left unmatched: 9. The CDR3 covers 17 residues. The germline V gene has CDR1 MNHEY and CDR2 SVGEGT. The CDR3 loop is CASSYSKTGTGYYEQYF. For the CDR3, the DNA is TGTGCCAGCAGTTACTCGAAGACCGGGACAGGGTACTACGAGCAGTACTTC.

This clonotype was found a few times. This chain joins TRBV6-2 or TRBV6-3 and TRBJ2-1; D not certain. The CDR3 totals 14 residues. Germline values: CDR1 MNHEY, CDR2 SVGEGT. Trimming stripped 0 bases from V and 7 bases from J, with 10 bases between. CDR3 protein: CASSYSNSANEQFF. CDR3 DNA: TGTGCCAGCAGTTACTCTAATAGTGCGAATGAGCAGTTCTTC.

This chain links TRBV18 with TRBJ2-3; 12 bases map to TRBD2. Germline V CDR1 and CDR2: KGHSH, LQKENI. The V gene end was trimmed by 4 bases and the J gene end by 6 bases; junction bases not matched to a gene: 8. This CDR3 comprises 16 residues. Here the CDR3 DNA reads TGTGCCAGCTCACTCGGACTAGCGGGGACGTGGGATACGCAGTATTTT. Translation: CASSLGLAGTWDTQYF.